These 23 T cell receptor beta chains came from one sample sequenced in a study of shared clonotypes between healthy human individuals. Sequencing used immunoSEQ multiplex PCR; TCRdb keeps in-frame clones, though not all of them. This sample carries some 1.4 million clones, over 95% of them seen once, and the ten largest clones take approximately 1.1%. Sequenced sample: naive CD4+ T cells sorted from blood. Subset here: CD45RA+ positively selected. The receptors come from a man between 25 and 39 years old in good health.

J is TRBJ1-5 and V is TRBV28; D gene uncertain. Deletions cut 7 bases from V and 5 bases from J, with 18 bases between. The germline CDR1 and CDR2 sequences are MDHEN and SYDVKM. The CDR3 is made up of 15 amino acids. The CDR3: CASTLSEGVHQPQHF. The CDR3 DNA reads TGTGCCAGCACCCTTTCGGAGGGAGTTCATCAGCCCCAGCATTTT.

V gene TRBV5-1 combines with J gene TRBJ2-3; TRBD2 is a possible D gene (5 bases). This CDR3 region has 18 residues. Looked up from germline, CDR1 is SGHRS and CDR2 is YFSETQ. Trimming left V 4 bases short and J 0 bases short, with 21 bases between. CDR3 protein: CASSVLGSAKPSTDTQYF. CDR3 nucleotides: TGCGCCAGCAGCGTACTTGGTAGCGCCAAACCTAGCACAGATACGCAGTATTTT.

The chain employs TRBV5-5 and TRBJ2-7, with 7 bases identical to TRBD2. This CDR3 comprises 18 residues. Trimming removed 2 bases from V and 5 bases from J; junction bases left unmatched: 19. Germline V lookup: CDR1 SGHKS, CDR2 YYEKEE (reference sequence). Written as DNA, the CDR3 is TGTGCCAGCAGCTTAGTTAGCCCCGGGTGGGGCGGGAGTAACGAGCAGTACTTC. Translated: CASSLVSPGWGGSNEQYF.

This clone was recorded once. The gene calls are TRBV4-1 and TRBJ1-5; D uncertain. This CDR3 has 16 residues. CDR1 and CDR2 (germline): MGHRA, YSYEKL. Trimming took off 1 base at V and 2 bases at J, with 12 bases between the two ends. The CDR3 region is CASSQGPLRGNQPQHF. The CDR3 nucleotides are TGCGCCAGCAGCCAAGGGCCCTTGAGGGGCAATCAGCCCCAGCATTTT.

The gene calls are TRBV10-1 and TRBJ2-1, with 9 bases aligning to TRBD2. After removal of 3 bases from V and 13 bases from J, the junction contained 10 bases not matched to a gene. In germline, CDR1 is WNHNN, CDR2 SYGVQD (reference sequence). The CDR3 consists of 14 residues. Here the CDR3 reads CASSDSGGRPPQFF. Written as DNA, the CDR3 is TGCGCCAGCAGTGACAGCGGGGGGAGACCCCCACAGTTCTTC.

The J gene is TRBJ2-2, the V gene TRBV28; possible D gene TRBD2, 7 bases. Germline assignment: CDR1 MDHEN and CDR2 SYDVKM. Trimming cost V 4 bases and J 1 base, with 28 bases left between them. This CDR3 contains 21 residues. As DNA, the CDR3 is TGTGCCAGCAGTTCTACTTACTCCGGGACTATGAAGGGGGGGAACACCGGGGAGCTGTTTTTT. Translating it yields CASSSTYSGTMKGGNTGELFF.

V gene TRBV21-1 combines with J gene TRBJ2-7; TRBD1, the table's D call, was not compared with the DNA. TRBV21-1 is recorded as a pseudogene. This CDR3 spans 14 amino acids. In nucleotides, the CDR3 is TGTGCCAGCAGCAATAAAGACAGATTTTACGAGCAGTACTTC. Its translation is CASSNKDRFYEQYF.

CDR3 amino acids: CASSLPPYQPQHF. The CDR3 DNA is TGTGCCAGCAGCTTACCCCCTTATCAGCCCCAGCATTTT. This chain links TRBV7-2 with TRBJ1-5, with D unclear. The V and J ends lost 2 bases and 5 bases respectively, with 7 bases between them. The length of the CDR3 is 13 residues. The germline V gene encodes CDR1 SGHTA and CDR2 FQGNSA. Variable domain in full (rest from reference TRBV7-2 and TRBJ1-5): GAGVSQSPSNKVTEKGKDVELRCDPISGHTALYWYRQSLGQGLEFLIYFQGNSAPDKSGLPSDRFSAERTGGSVSTLTIQRTQQEDSAVYLCASSLPPYQPQHFGDGTRLSIL.

The V and J genes are TRBV5-4 and TRBJ2-3; TRBD1 agrees at 9 bases. V was clipped by 7 bases and J by 4 bases; unmatched bases: 13. There are 16 residues in the CDR3. Germline V gene lookup returns CDR1 SGHNT and CDR2 YYREEE (reference sequence). The CDR3 DNA follows: TGTGCCAGCTGCTACCGACAGGGGGGGGTTCCAGATACGCAGTATTTT. Residues: CASCYRQGGVPDTQYF.

This chain connects TRBV7-2 to TRBJ2-7, with D perhaps TRBD2 (6 bases). CDR1 and CDR2 (germline): SGHTA, FQGNSA. The CDR3 is 14 amino acids. V gave up 5 bases and J gave up 3 bases, with 14 bases separating them. The CDR3 is CASSLGRRGYEQYF. In nucleotides, the CDR3 is TGTGCCAGCAGCCTTGGGCGGCGGGGCTACGAGCAGTACTTC.

This clone was seen a single time. The V gene is TRBV4-3, the J gene TRBJ2-1; 7 bases agree with TRBD1. V was pared by 4 bases and J by 6 bases, with 9 bases of the junction left unmatched. This CDR3 region has 15 residues. Germline lookup yields CDR1 LGHNA and CDR2 YSLEER. The CDR3 sequence is CASSPGRGISNEQFF. DNA of the CDR3: TGCGCCAGCAGCCCCGGCAGGGGGATCTCCAATGAGCAGTTCTTC.

The chain links TRBV2 to TRBJ2-3; D uncertain. Germline V lookup: CDR1 SNHLY, CDR2 FYNNEI. The CDR3 consists of 13 residues. The ends were cut back, 7 bases at V and 5 bases at J, with 13 bases in the middle. This chain's CDR3 is CASTLFPGDTQYF. CDR3 coding DNA: TGTGCCAGCACTCTCTTCCCCGGAGATACGCAGTATTTT. The variable domain in full, completed from reference TRBV2 and TRBJ2-3, reads EPEVTQTPSHQVTQMGQEVILRCVPISNHLYFYWYRQILGQKVEFLVSFYNNEISEKSEIFDDQFSVERPDGSNFTLKIRSTKLEDSAMYFCASTLFPGDTQYFGPGTRLTVL.

This clone showed up just once. The gene calls are TRBV4-2 and TRBJ2-7, with D perhaps assigned TRBD1 or TRBD2 (5 bases each). Between the trimmed V and J ends, which lost 0 bases and 4 bases, there was a span of 19 bases. The CDR3 covers 17 residues. Germline V gene sequence: CDR1 LGHNA, CDR2 YNFKEQ. CDR3 coding DNA: TGTGCCAGCAGCCAAGATAGTGCGAGGGGAGTAGAATACGAGCAGTACTTC. Residues: CASSQDSARGVEYEQYF.

The chain uses TRBV28 and TRBJ2-1, with TRBD1 matching 8 bases. V dropped 5 bases and J dropped 14; count of bases not matched to a gene: 11. Germline CDR1 and CDR2: MDHEN and SYDVKM. CDR3 size: 13 residues. CDR3 sequence reads: CASSPLPGQDKFF. CDR3 DNA sequence: TGTGCCAGCAGTCCACTCCCGGGACAGGATAAGTTCTTC.

The V and J genes are TRBV5-1 and TRBJ2-7; no reliable D call. In germline, CDR1 is SGHRS, CDR2 YFSETQ. Trimming pared 0 bases from V and 9 bases from J, leaving 22 bases between. This CDR3 comprises 16 residues. The CDR3 region is CASSLVPATTSFAQYF. CDR3 nucleotides: TGCGCCAGCAGCTTGGTTCCGGCCACTACGAGCTTCGCGCAGTACTTC.

The chain is built from TRBV5-1 and TRBJ2-1; unclear D gene. Germline V CDR1 and CDR2: SGHRS, YFSETQ. Trimming shortened V by 0 bases and J by 5 bases, and 18 bases separated the two germline ends. CDR3 length: 17 residues. The CDR3 coding sequence is TGCGCCAGCAGCTTGGGGGTAGGAGCCCCCCGACACAATGAGCAGTTCTTC. This codes for CASSLGVGAPRHNEQFF. Filled out from reference TRBV5-1 and TRBJ2-1, the complete variable domain reads KAGVTQTPRYLIKTRGQQVTLSCSPISGHRSVSWYQQTPGQGLQFLFEYFSETQRNKGNFPGRFSGRQFSNSRSEMNVSTLELGDSALYLCASSLGVGAPRHNEQFFGPGTRLTVL.

The chain combines TRBV5-4 with TRBJ1-2; tentative D call: TRBD1 (5 bases). This CDR3 is 15 amino acids long. Trimming removed 9 bases from V and 0 bases from J, with 18 bases in between. Germline CDR1 reads SGHNT; CDR2 reads YYREEE (reference sequence). The CDR3 sequence: CATAGQGVANYGYTF. The DNA for the CDR3 is TGTGCCACAGCAGGTCAGGGCGTAGCTAACTATGGCTACACCTTC.

The chain recombines TRBV5-1 with TRBJ2-1, with TRBD1 matching over 7 bases. The CDR3 has 16 residues. The junction had 13 bases not matched to a gene; V was cut back by 6 bases and J by 4 bases. Germline V gives CDR1 SGHRS, CDR2 YFSETQ. The CDR3 here is CASTTGNLQPYNEQFF. In nucleotides, the CDR3 is TGCGCCAGCACGACAGGGAATTTACAGCCTTACAATGAGCAGTTCTTC.

The chain carries TRBV19 and TRBJ2-7; 7 nucleotides align to TRBD1. The J segment lost 5 bases and the V segment lost 8 bases, leaving 9 bases of the junction unmatched. This CDR3 region has 13 residues. Germline V gene data show CDR1 as LNHDA and CDR2 as SQIVND (reference sequence). The CDR3 coding sequence is TGTGCCAGTGGGCCCAGGGGGAAGGACGAGCAGTACTTC. It is translated as CASGPRGKDEQYF. The full variable domain, its missing parts supplied by reference TRBV19 and TRBJ2-7, is DGGITQSPKYLFRKEGQNVTLSCEQNLNHDAMYWYRQDPGQGLRLIYYSQIVNDFQKGDIAEGYSVSREKKESFPLTVTSAQKNPTAFYLCASGPRGKDEQYFGPGTRLTVT.

This chain connects TRBV5-6 to TRBJ2-7, with D uncertain. Germline CDR1 SGHDT, CDR2 YYEEEE. Between the trimmed V and J ends, which lost 2 bases and 0 bases, there was a span of 15 bases. The CDR3 spans 16 residues. The CDR3 loop is CASSLAGRRVSYEQYF. CDR3 DNA: TGTGCCAGCAGCTTAGCCGGACGACGAGTCTCCTACGAGCAGTACTTC.

J is TRBJ2-4 and V is TRBV7-2; D gene uncertain. CDR1 is SGHTA and CDR2 is FQGNSA in the germline V gene. The V gene lost 5 bases and the J gene lost 8 bases, with 22 bases spanning the gap. This CDR3 has 16 residues. The CDR3 protein is CASSPSWALESDIQYF. The CDR3 DNA sequence: TGTGCCAGCAGCCCCAGTTGGGCCCTAGAGTCGGACATTCAGTACTTC. The full variable domain, in which reference TRBV7-2 and TRBJ2-4 provide the parts outside the CDR3, is GAGVSQSPSNKVTEKGKDVELRCDPISGHTALYWYRQSLGQGLEFLIYFQGNSAPDKSGLPSDRFSAERTGGSVSTLTIQRTQQEDSAVYLCASSPSWALESDIQYFGAGTRLSVL.

Notes on this clone: Other DNA sequences in the sample encode the same CDR3. This chain connects TRBV7-9 to TRBJ2-5; D unclear. This CDR3 has 14 residues. Trimming pared 5 bases from V and 0 bases from J, leaving 10 bases between. Germline lookup yields CDR1 SEHNR and CDR2 FQNEAQ (reference sequence). Here the CDR3 reads CASSLSQYQETQYF. The CDR3 bases are TGTGCCAGCAGCCTAAGCCAGTACCAAGAGACCCAGTACTTC. The full variable domain, with the rest looked up from reference TRBV7-9 and TRBJ2-5, is DTGVSQNPRHKITKRGQNVTFRCDPISEHNRLYWYRQTLGQGPEFLTYFQNEAQLEKSRLLSDRFSAERPKGSFSTLEIQRTEQGDSAMYLCASSLSQYQETQYFGPGTRLLVL.

This sequence joins TRBV15 and TRBJ1-1; D is uncertain. In germline, CDR1 is LNHNV, CDR2 YYDKDF (reference sequence). The CDR3 contains 13 residues. Trimming removed 0 bases at V and 3 bases at J, with 5 bases between. CDR3 amino acids: CATSRDPDTEAFF. The CDR3 DNA is TGTGCCACCAGCAGAGATCCGGACACTGAAGCTTTCTTT.